This T cell receptor (beta chain) was recovered during a study of T cell clonality in common variable immunodeficiency. Broader study findings: CVID subjects showed higher TCRbeta clonality than healthy controls.

The CDR3 is made up of 15 amino acids. CDR1 LGHNA and CDR2 YNFKEQ come from the germline V gene. Sequencing was performed with immunoSEQ multiplex PCR; in TCRdb, only in-frame clones are kept and a portion is missing. The sample holds about 34,000 clones, and no clone turns up only once. This clone was recorded many times. The antigen is unknown. An end of the junction differs from the germline gene, which may be a read error. With the read ending 3 residues before the CDR3 end, the germline J gene is used to fill in that end. Donors gave roughly 4.5 to 9 ml heparinized peripheral whole blood. The clonotype was recovered from a person aged 18-69 years in good health. This sequence joins TRBV4-2 and TRBJ1-3; no firm D call. Input material: peripheral blood mononuclear cells. The covered CDR3 bases are TGCGCCAGCAGCCAAGATTCAGGTTCTGGAAACACC. Translation gives CASSQDSGSGNT. The CDR3 in its entirety is CASSQDSGSGNTIYF.